Listed here are 18 T cell receptor beta chains from one sample, sequenced in a study of T cell responses to AZD1222 COVID-19 vaccine. TCRdb's table, derived via immunoSEQ multiplex PCR, lists solely in-frame clones and lacks some. There are 80,000 to 95,000 clones in the sample; 80% to 90% occur only once, and 5% to 6% lies in the top ten. The sequenced sample was peripheral blood, obtained on day 0 of AZD1222 vaccination. The receptor set was obtained from an adult in good health.

Here the CDR3 reads CASSLLRSTEAFF. CDR3 sequence (DNA): TGTGCCAGCAGCCTGTTACGTTCCACTGAAGCTTTCTTT. J is TRBJ1-1 and V is TRBV7-2, with D uncertain. The CDR3 contains 13 residues. V lost 5 bases and J 4 bases, leaving 11 bases between the germline ends. From germline, CDR1 is SGHTA and CDR2 FQGNSA.

The table lists this clone with a count of one. This chain connects TRBV28 to TRBJ1-1, with 7 bases that match TRBD1. V lost 5 bases to trimming and J lost 1 base; unmatched junction nucleotides: 1. This CDR3 comprises 13 residues. Germline-derived CDR1 and CDR2 are MDHEN and SYDVKM. For the CDR3, the DNA is TGTGCCAGCAGTCGGACAGGGAACACTGAAGCTTTCTTT. Its protein product is CASSRTGNTEAFF.

The rearrangement uses TRBV7-9 and TRBJ1-3; D is possibly TRBD1 (6 bases). The CDR3 covers 16 residues. Germline CDR1 SEHNR, CDR2 FQNEAQ (reference sequence). Trimming pared 2 bases from V and 2 bases from J, leaving 13 bases between. CDR3 sequence (DNA): TGTGCCAGCAGCTTACCAACAGGGTCGGCTGGAAACACCATATATTTT. Translated: CASSLPTGSAGNTIYF. The entire variable domain, with the rest obtained from reference TRBV7-9 and TRBJ1-3, is as follows: DTGVSQNPRHKITKRGQNVTFRCDPISEHNRLYWYRQTLGQGPEFLTYFQNEAQLEKSRLLSDRFSAERPKGSFSTLEIQRTEQGDSAMYLCASSLPTGSAGNTIYFGEGSWLTVV.

J is TRBJ1-4 and V is TRBV5-1, with D perhaps matching TRBD1 (5 bases). Per germline, CDR1 SGHRS and CDR2 YFSETQ. There are 16 residues in the CDR3. Trimming took off 3 bases at V and 1 base at J, with 13 bases between the two ends. The CDR3 DNA is TGCGCCAGCAGCTCCGGGGGGAGCCTAACTAATGAAAAACTGTTTTTT. Protein product: CASSSGGSLTNEKLFF. Combining the CDR3 with reference TRBV5-1 and TRBJ1-4 gives the whole variable domain KAGVTQTPRYLIKTRGQQVTLSCSPISGHRSVSWYQQTPGQGLQFLFEYFSETQRNKGNFPGRFSGRQFSNSRSEMNVSTLELGDSALYLCASSSGGSLTNEKLFFGSGTQLSVL.

This rearrangement joins TRBV19 to TRBJ2-1; 9 nucleotides match TRBD2. This CDR3 region has 15 residues. The ends lost 3 bases at V and 7 bases at J; junction bases unmatched: 7. The germline gives CDR1 LNHDA, CDR2 SQIVND (reference sequence). The DNA of the CDR3 is TGTGCCAGTAGTATGATGCTAGCGGGGACTAATGAGCAGTTCTTC. Translating it yields CASSMMLAGTNEQFF.

The chain joins TRBV27 to TRBJ1-2, with D hard to call. Germline V gene data show CDR1 as MNHEY and CDR2 as SMNVEV (reference sequence). With 10 bases removed from V and 3 bases from J, the gap between germline ends came to 24 bases. This CDR3 has 16 residues. DNA for the CDR3: TGTGCCACCCTTCGGGGAGGGCCGGATCTGTACTATGGCTACACCTTC. Protein: CATLRGGPDLYYGYTF.

This rearrangement joins TRBV27 to TRBJ2-7; TRBD2 agrees at 7 bases. V trimming: 3 bases; J trimming: 3 bases; junction bases outside the gene matches: 5. Per the germline V gene, CDR1 is MNHEY and CDR2 is SMNVEV (reference sequence). The length of the CDR3 is 14 residues. The CDR3 protein is CASSFSGGDYEQYF. DNA of the CDR3: TGTGCCAGCAGTTTTTCGGGAGGTGACTACGAGCAGTACTTC.

V is TRBV6-5 and J is TRBJ1-6; a possible D gene is TRBD1 (5 bases). V was pared by 6 bases and J by 8 bases, with 14 bases between. The germline V gene has CDR1 MNHEY and CDR2 SVGAGI. This CDR3 is built from 14 residues. This CDR3 is CASRLKGKYSPLHF. In DNA, the CDR3 is TGTGCCAGCAGGTTGAAGGGGAAGTATTCACCCCTCCACTTT.

The gene calls are TRBV5-1 and TRBJ1-2; the D gene is possibly TRBD1 (6 bases). Between the trimmed V and J ends, which lost 0 bases and 5 bases, there was a span of 17 bases. CDR1 SGHRS and CDR2 YFSETQ come from the germline V gene. CDR3 length: 16 amino acids. The CDR3 nucleotides read TGCGCCAGCAGCTTGGGCGGGACACAAACAATTTATGGCTACACCTTC. Protein sequence: CASSLGGTQTIYGYTF. Based on the CDR3 plus reference TRBV5-1 and TRBJ1-2, the full variable domain is KAGVTQTPRYLIKTRGQQVTLSCSPISGHRSVSWYQQTPGQGLQFLFEYFSETQRNKGNFPGRFSGRQFSNSRSEMNVSTLELGDSALYLCASSLGGTQTIYGYTFGSGTRLTVV.

The chain links TRBV6-2 or TRBV6-3 to TRBJ1-2; TRBD1 aligns across 10 bases. This CDR3 comprises 15 residues. The trim removed 5 bases at V and 4 bases at J, leaving 7 bases unmatched. CDR1 is MNHEY, CDR2 SVGEGT, per germline. The DNA of the CDR3 is TGTGCCAGCAGTAATCCGGGACAGGGGTTCTATGGCTACACCTTC. Translation gives CASSNPGQGFYGYTF.

J is TRBJ1-6 and V is TRBV4-3, with D unresolved. The CDR3 is 15 residues long. V was clipped by 4 bases and J by 10 bases, with 17 bases between them. The V gene's germline CDR1 is LGHNA and CDR2 YSLEER. The CDR3 loop reads CASSPGRNSGSPLHF. The CDR3 region has the DNA TGCGCCAGCAGCCCAGGACGGAATTCTGGATCACCCCTCCACTTT.

The V gene is TRBV14, the J gene TRBJ1-1, with 8 bases aligning to TRBD1. Germline V gene sequence: CDR1 SGHDN, CDR2 FVKESK. The CDR3 runs to 15 residues. Trimming removed 0 bases from V and 5 bases from J; junction bases left unmatched: 5. The CDR3 sequence is CASSQDNHRGTEAFF. In DNA form, the CDR3 reads TGTGCCAGCAGCCAAGACAACCACAGGGGGACTGAAGCTTTCTTT.

This clone showed up just once. The V and J genes are TRBV4-2 and TRBJ1-2, with D maybe TRBD1 (5 bases). The CDR3 runs 15 residues. CDR1 and CDR2 (germline): LGHNA, YNFKEQ. V dropped 4 bases and J dropped 2 bases, with 14 bases sitting between them. The CDR3 sequence is CASSRAEDTNYGYTF. The CDR3 DNA follows: TGTGCCAGCAGCCGCGCTGAGGACACCAACTATGGCTACACCTTC.

This chain links TRBV12-3 or TRBV12-4 with TRBJ2-7; 8 nucleotides agree with TRBD2. The trim removed 5 bases at V and 5 bases at J, leaving 5 bases unmatched. The CDR3 totals 13 residues. The CDR3 region has the DNA TGTGCCAGCAGTCCAGCGGGGGTCCACGAGCAGTACTTC. Translation: CASSPAGVHEQYF.

The V and J genes are TRBV29-1 and TRBJ1-1; D ambiguous. Germline loops: CDR1 SQVTM, CDR2 ANQGSEA. The CDR3 runs to 12 residues. Deletions cut 7 bases from V and 1 base from J, with 10 bases between. CDR3 sequence reads: CSARGPNTEAFF. CDR3 nucleotide sequence: TGCAGCGCCCGAGGGCCGAACACTGAAGCTTTCTTT.

This chain links TRBV4-3 with TRBJ1-1; no clear D. Germline values: CDR1 LGHNA, CDR2 YSLEER. V was pared by 2 bases and J by 1 base, with 11 bases between. This CDR3 spans 15 amino acids. CDR3 protein: CASSQRRAGNTEAFF. DNA for the CDR3: TGCGCCAGCAGCCAAAGAAGGGCAGGGAACACTGAAGCTTTCTTT.

The chain combines TRBV5-1 with TRBJ1-2; tentatively, D is TRBD1 (5 bases). V lost 5 bases and J lost 5, with 19 bases in between. The CDR3 spans 15 residues. Germline loops: CDR1 SGHRS, CDR2 YFSETQ. The CDR3 DNA sequence: TGCGCCAGCAGGGGTCGTGAGGGGATAAGATATGGCTACACCTTC. It is translated as CASRGREGIRYGYTF.

The chain employs TRBV12-3 or TRBV12-4 and TRBJ1-2, with 9 bases aligning to TRBD1. The junction had 4 bases not matched to a gene; V was cut back by 7 bases and J by 4 bases. The CDR3 consists of 13 residues. This CDR3 reads CASTRDRAYGYTF. CDR3 bases: TGTGCCAGCACCAGGGACAGGGCCTATGGCTACACCTTC.